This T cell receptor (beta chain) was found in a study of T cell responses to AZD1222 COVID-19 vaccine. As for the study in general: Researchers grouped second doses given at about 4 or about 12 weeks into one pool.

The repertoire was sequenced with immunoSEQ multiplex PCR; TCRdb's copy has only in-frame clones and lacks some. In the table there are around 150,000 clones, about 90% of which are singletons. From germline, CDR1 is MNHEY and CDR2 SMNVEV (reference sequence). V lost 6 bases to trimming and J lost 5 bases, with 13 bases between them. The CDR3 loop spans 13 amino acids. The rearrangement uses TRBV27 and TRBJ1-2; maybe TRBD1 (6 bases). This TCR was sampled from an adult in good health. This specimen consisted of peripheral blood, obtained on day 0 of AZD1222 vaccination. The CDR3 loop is CASSPDRKYGYTF. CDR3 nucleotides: TGTGCCAGCAGCCCCGACAGGAAATATGGCTACACCTTC.